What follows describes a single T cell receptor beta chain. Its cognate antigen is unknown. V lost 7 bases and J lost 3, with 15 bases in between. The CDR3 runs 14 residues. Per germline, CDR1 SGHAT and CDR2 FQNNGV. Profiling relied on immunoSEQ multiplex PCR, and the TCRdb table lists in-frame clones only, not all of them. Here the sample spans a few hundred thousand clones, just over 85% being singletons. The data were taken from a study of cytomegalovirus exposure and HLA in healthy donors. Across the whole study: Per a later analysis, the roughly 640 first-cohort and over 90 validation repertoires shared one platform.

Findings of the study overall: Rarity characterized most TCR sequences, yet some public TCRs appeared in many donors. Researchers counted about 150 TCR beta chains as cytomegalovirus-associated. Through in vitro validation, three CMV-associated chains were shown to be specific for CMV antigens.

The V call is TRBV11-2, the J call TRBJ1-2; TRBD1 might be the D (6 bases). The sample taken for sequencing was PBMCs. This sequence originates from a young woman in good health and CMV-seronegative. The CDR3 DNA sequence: TGTGCCAGCACCTTCTCCAGGGGCCACTATGGCTACACCTTC. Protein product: CASTFSRGHYGYTF.